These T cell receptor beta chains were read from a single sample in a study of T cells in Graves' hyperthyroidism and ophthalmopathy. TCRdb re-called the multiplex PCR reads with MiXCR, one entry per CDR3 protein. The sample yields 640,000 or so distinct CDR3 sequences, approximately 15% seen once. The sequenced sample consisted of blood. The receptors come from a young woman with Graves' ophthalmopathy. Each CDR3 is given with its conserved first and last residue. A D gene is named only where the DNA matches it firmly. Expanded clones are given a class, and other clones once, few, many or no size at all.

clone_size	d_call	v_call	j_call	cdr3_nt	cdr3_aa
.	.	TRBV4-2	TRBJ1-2	TGTGCCAGCAATTTGGTAGGGGAGTACTACGGCTACACCTTC	CASNLVGEYYGYTF
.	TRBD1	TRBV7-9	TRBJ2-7	TGTGCCAGCAGCCAGGGACAGTTCGAGCAGTACTTC	CASSQGQFEQYF
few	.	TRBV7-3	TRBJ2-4	TGTGCCAGCAGCTTAGTGGGGGGGCCCAAAAACATTCAGTACTTC	CASSLVGGPKNIQYF
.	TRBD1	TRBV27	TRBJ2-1	TGTGCCAGCAGTTTATCGGGGACAGGGTTCCAGTTCTTC	CASSLSGTGFQFF
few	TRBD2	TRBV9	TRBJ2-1	TGTGCCAGCAGCGGTGGACTAGCGGGAGAGGGTGAGCAGTTCTTC	CASSGGLAGEGEQFF
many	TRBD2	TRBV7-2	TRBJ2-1	TGTGCCAGCAGTAACCGAGCGGGAGGGCCTTCTGAGCAGTTCTTC	CASSNRAGGPSEQFF
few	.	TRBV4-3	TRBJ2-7	TGCGCCAGCAGCCAAGTTGCGGTCAGGAGCTCCTACGAGCAGTACTTC	CASSQVAVRSSYEQYF
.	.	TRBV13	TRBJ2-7	TGTGCCAGCAGCCCGAGGACTTTATACGAGCAGTACTTC	CASSPRTLYEQYF
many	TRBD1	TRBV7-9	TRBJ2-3	TGTGCCAGCAGCTTGGGGACAGGGAGGGCAGATACGCAGTATTTT	CASSLGTGRADTQYF
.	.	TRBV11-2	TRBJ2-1	TGTGCCAGCAGTCCCATCCGGGACGAGCAGTTCTTC	CASSPIRDEQFF
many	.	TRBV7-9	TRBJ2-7	TGTGCCAGCAGTTCCTTCTACGAGCAGTACTTC	CASSSFYEQYF
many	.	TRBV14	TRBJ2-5	TGTGCCAGCAGCCAAGGGAGTGCACAGGGTACCCAGTACTTC	CASSQGSAQGTQYF
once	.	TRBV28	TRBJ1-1	TGTGCCAGCAGTTTGGAGCGGGAGGGGAACACTGAAGCTTTCTTT	CASSLEREGNTEAFF
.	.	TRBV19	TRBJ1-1	TGTGCCAGTAGTATAGTGGGGGTGATCTCGTCCAAGAACACTGAAGCTTTCTTT	CASSIVGVISSKNTEAFF
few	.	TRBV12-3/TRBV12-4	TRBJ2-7	TGTGCCAGCAGTTTAGGGCCAGGAGGGAACGAGCAGTACTTC	CASSLGPGGNEQYF
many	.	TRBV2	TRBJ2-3	TGTGCCAGCAGATCCTATCTAGGCACAGATACGCAGTATTTT	CASRSYLGTDTQYF
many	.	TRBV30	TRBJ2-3	TGTGCCTGGAACCCGGGGACAGATACGCAGTATTTT	CAWNPGTDTQYF
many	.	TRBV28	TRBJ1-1	TGTGCCAGCAGTTTATTGGGGGAGAACACTGAAGCTTTCTTT	CASSLLGENTEAFF
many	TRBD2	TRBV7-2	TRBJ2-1	TGTGCCAGCAGCTTTAGGAGCGGGAATAGGTATGAGCAGTTCTTC	CASSFRSGNRYEQFF
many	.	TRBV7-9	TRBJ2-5	TGTGCCAGCAGCGGAAGGCCCCGGGGGACCCAGTACTTC	CASSGRPRGTQYF
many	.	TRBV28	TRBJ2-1	TGTGCCAGCAAGACTCGCGGTGGTGAGCAGTTCTTC	CASKTRGGEQFF
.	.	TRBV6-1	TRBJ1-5	TGTGCCAGCAGCCCCCAGGCAGGGGCCGGCAATCAGCCCCAGCATTTT	CASSPQAGAGNQPQHF
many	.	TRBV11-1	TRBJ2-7	TGTGCCAGCAGCTTCGTGGGATCCCGGGACGAGCAGTACTTC	CASSFVGSRDEQYF
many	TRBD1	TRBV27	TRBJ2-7	TGTGCCAGCAGTGGGGGGACAGGCTACGAGCAGTACTTC	CASSGGTGYEQYF
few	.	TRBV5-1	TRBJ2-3	TGCGCCAGCAGCTTGGAAGGGCGCGGGATAAGCACAGATACGCAGTATTTT	CASSLEGRGISTDTQYF
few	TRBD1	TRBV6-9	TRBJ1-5	TGTGCCAGCAGTTATTCGCCGGGACAGACACTGCCCCAGCATTTT	CASSYSPGQTLPQHF
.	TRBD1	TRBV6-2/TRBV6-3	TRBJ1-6	TGTGCCAGCAGACCAGGACAGGAAAATTCACCCCTCCACTTT	CASRPGQENSPLHF
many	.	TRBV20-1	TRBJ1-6	TGCAGTGCTAGAGGTCTAGACCCGCTCAATTCACCCCTCCACTTT	CSARGLDPLNSPLHF
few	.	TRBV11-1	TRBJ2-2	TGTGCCAGCACCCCTCCCGGGACGGACTCCGGTGGCGGGGAGCTGTTTTTT	CASTPPGTDSGGGELFF
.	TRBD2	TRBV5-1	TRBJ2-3	TGCGCCAGCAGTACCCCCCTAGCGGGTGAAGGTGTGCAGTATTTT	CASSTPLAGEGVQYF
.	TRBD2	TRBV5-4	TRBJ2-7	TGTGCCAGCAGCCCGACTAGCGGGAGGGGAGAGCAGTACTTC	CASSPTSGRGEQYF
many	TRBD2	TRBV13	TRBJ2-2	TGTGCCAGCAGCTTAAGGCGGGAGGGCACCGGGGAGCTGTTTTTT	CASSLRREGTGELFF
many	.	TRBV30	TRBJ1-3	TGTGCCTGGAGTGAGGCGTCTGGAAACACCATATATTTT	CAWSEASGNTIYF
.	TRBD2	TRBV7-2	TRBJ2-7	TGTGCCAGCTCACCACCGTTCCTTATCCTCGGACTAGCGGGAGGGCCCCGCGAGCAGTACTTC	CASSPPFLILGLAGGPREQYF
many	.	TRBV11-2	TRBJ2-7	TGTGCCAGCAGCTTAGACGGGCGAGGCGGGCAGTACTTC	CASSLDGRGGQYF
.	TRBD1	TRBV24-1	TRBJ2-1	TGTGCCACCAGTGGCTGGGACAGCTCCTACAATGAGCAGTTCTTC	CATSGWDSSYNEQFF
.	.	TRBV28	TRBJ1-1	TGTGCCAGCAGATCCGGGGGGGTCGCTGAAGCTTTCTTT	CASRSGGVAEAFF